The rows below give T cell receptor beta chains drawn from one sample of a study of shared clonotypes between healthy human individuals. Produced via immunoSEQ multiplex PCR; TCRdb's table is partial and in-frame only. The sample includes about 1 million clones, about 75% of them seen just once. The sample consisted of memory CD4+ T cells sorted from blood. All receptors come from a man aged 18 to 29 in good health. Each CDR3 is given with its conserved first and last residue. The D gene is left open where the match is weak. The size entry is marked missing in some rows and otherwise reads once, few, many or a size class.

j_gene	v_gene	len	d_gene	abundance	CDR3nt	CDR3aa
TRBJ2-1	TRBV10-1	15	TRBD2	many	TGCGCCAGCAGTGAGGGACTAGCGGGACGGCATGAGCAGTTCTTC	CASSEGLAGRHEQFF
TRBJ2-7	TRBV5-8	15	TRBD1	-	TGTGCCAGCAGCTCGACCGGGACAGGTTCCCACGAGCAGTACTTC	CASSSTGTGSHEQYF
TRBJ2-5	TRBV27	13	-	-	TGTGCCACAGGGGGGGGGCGCCGGGAGACCCAGTACTTC	CATGGGRRETQYF
TRBJ2-5	TRBV11-2	13	TRBD2	-	TGTGCCAGCAGCCGGGGGGAACAAGAGACCCAGTACTTC	CASSRGEQETQYF
TRBJ2-2	TRBV7-8	13	TRBD1	-	TGTGCCAGCAGCCAACAGGGGCCCGGGGAGCTGTTTTTT	CASSQQGPGELFF
TRBJ2-2	TRBV5-1	15	-	-	TGCGCCAGCAGCTTGGGAGGGTCGAACACCGGGGAGCTGTTTTTT	CASSLGGSNTGELFF
TRBJ2-3	TRBV11-3	16	-	-	TGTGCCAGCAGCTTAGGTACCGAGCGGTCCACAGATACGCAGTATTTT	CASSLGTERSTDTQYF
TRBJ2-1	TRBV11-2	17	TRBD2	-	TGTGCCAGCAGCGGGAGTTCGGGACTAGCGGGGTACAATGAGCAGTTCTTC	CASSGSSGLAGYNEQFF
TRBJ2-3	TRBV18	14	-	-	TGTGCCAGCTCACCACTAATGGGGGCAGATACGCAGTATTTT	CASSPLMGADTQYF
TRBJ2-2	TRBV5-1	15	-	-	TGCGCCAGCAGCTTGCTGTCCAAACCCACCGGGGAGCTGTTTTTT	CASSLLSKPTGELFF
TRBJ2-1	TRBV7-2	12	TRBD2	-	TGTGCCAGCAGCTTGTCCGGGACTAGGGAGTTCTTC	CASSLSGTREFF
TRBJ1-5	TRBV15	16	-	-	TGTGCCACCAGCAGGGGTTATTCAGGGGCGATCAGCCCCCAGCATTTT	CATSRGYSGAISPQHF
TRBJ1-2	TRBV30	14	-	-	TGTGCCTGGAGTGTACTCGCGGCAGGGGATGGCTACACCTTC	CAWSVLAAGDGYTF
TRBJ1-2	TRBV27	13	TRBD1	-	TGTGCCACCCGAAGGGACAGATTTTATGGCTACACCTTC	CATRRDRFYGYTF
TRBJ2-5	TRBV5-1	13	-	-	TGCGCCAGCAGCTTAGGGCCCCAAGAGACCCAGTACTTC	CASSLGPQETQYF
TRBJ2-3	TRBV9	14	-	few	TGTGCCAGCAGCGTAGACAGTAGCACAGATACGCAGTATTTT	CASSVDSSTDTQYF
TRBJ1-6	TRBV7-9	14	TRBD1	-	TGTGCCAGCAGGCCGGGGACAGGGCGATCACCCCTCCACTTT	CASRPGTGRSPLHF
TRBJ1-4	TRBV25-1	14	TRBD1	-	TGTGCCAGCAGTTCGGACAGGGTGGGAGAAAAACTGTTTTTT	CASSSDRVGEKLFF
TRBJ1-5	TRBV18	15	-	-	TGTGCCAGCTCAACATCCGGACAAGACAATCAGCCCCAGCATTTT	CASSTSGQDNQPQHF
TRBJ2-7	TRBV6-1	14	TRBD1	-	TGTGCCAGCACCAGACAGGGGGTGACCTACGAGCAGTACTTC	CASTRQGVTYEQYF
TRBJ2-7	TRBV10-1	13	-	-	TGCGCCAGCAGTGAGTCCCCCCCGGGAGAGCAGTACTTC	CASSESPPGEQYF
TRBJ1-5	TRBV4-1	19	TRBD1	few	TGCGCCAGCAGCCAAGGGTCTGGACAGGGGCGGGTTGGCAATCAGCCCCAGCATTTT	CASSQGSGQGRVGNQPQHF
TRBJ2-2	TRBV30	13	-	-	TGTGCCTGGAGTGTCCAATGGGCCGGGGAGCTGTTTTTT	CAWSVQWAGELFF
TRBJ1-1	TRBV5-8	14	-	-	TGTGCCAGCAGCTTGGGCAGGGTTGGGACTGAAGCTTTCTTT	CASSLGRVGTEAFF
TRBJ2-2	TRBV19	14	-	-	TGTGCCAGTAGTATCGGGTCGAGGACCGGGGAGCTGTTTTTT	CASSIGSRTGELFF
TRBJ1-5	TRBV28	15	-	-	TGTGCCAGCAGTTTGGGTGGACAGAATGATCAGCCCCAGCATTTT	CASSLGGQNDQPQHF
TRBJ2-3	TRBV5-1	16	TRBD2	once	TGCGCCAGCAGCGTTCTAGCGGGGGCCAGCACAGATACGCAGTATTTT	CASSVLAGASTDTQYF
TRBJ2-4	TRBV19	19	TRBD2	-	TGTGCCAGTAGTATAGTTCGACTAGCGGAGTTCCAAGCCAAAAACATTCAGTACTTC	CASSIVRLAEFQAKNIQYF
TRBJ2-7	TRBV9	11	-	-	TGTGCCAGCAGCGTCGGCTACGAGCAGTACTTC	CASSVGYEQYF
TRBJ2-7	TRBV6-1	14	TRBD2	many	TGTGCCAGCAGCCTAGCGGGCGGAAACTACGAGCAGTACTTC	CASSLAGGNYEQYF
TRBJ2-1	TRBV4-2	15	TRBD2	-	TGTGCCAGCAGCTTCGGGACTAGACAAAACAATGAGCAGTTCTTC	CASSFGTRQNNEQFF
TRBJ1-4	TRBV2	11	-	-	TGTGCCAGCAATAGGGTCGGAAAACTGTTTTTT	CASNRVGKLFF
TRBJ1-2	TRBV5-1	13	-	-	TGCGCCAGCAGGAGGGCAGGGGAGGATGGCTACACCTTC	CASRRAGEDGYTF
TRBJ1-3	TRBV18	17	-	-	TGTGCCAGCTCACCCTACACGTTCGCGGCCTCTGGAAACACCATATATTTT	CASSPYTFAASGNTIYF
TRBJ2-3	TRBV7-2	11	-	once	TGTGCCAGCAGTGGCGCCCCTCGGCAGTATTTT	CASSGAPRQYF
TRBJ2-3	TRBV5-4	15	TRBD2	-	TGTGCCAGCAGCTTCTCTAGCGGGAGTATGTATACGCAGTATTTT	CASSFSSGSMYTQYF
TRBJ2-2	TRBV2	14	-	-	TGTGCCAGCAGCGCGGACAGAACCACCGGGGAGCTGTTTTTT	CASSADRTTGELFF
TRBJ2-7	TRBV6-5	13	-	-	TGTGCCAGCAGTCCCGGGTCCCCCTACGAGCAGTACTTC	CASSPGSPYEQYF
TRBJ2-7	TRBV7-9	12	TRBD1	-	TGTGCCAGCGGGACAGGGGGTCACGAGCAGTACTTC	CASGTGGHEQYF
TRBJ2-7	TRBV4-1	16	-	-	TGCGCCAGCAGCCAAGCAGGTTTAGCTAGCTCCTACGAGCAGTACTTC	CASSQAGLASSYEQYF
TRBJ2-5	TRBV29-1	14	-	-	TGCAGCGTCCGCCGGGACCCGTCTCAAGAGACCCAGTACTTC	CSVRRDPSQETQYF